This TCR beta chain was sequenced for a study of T cell responses to AZD1222 COVID-19 vaccine. Study in general: Second doses were pooled across both intervals (about 4 or about 12 weeks). Broader study findings: Spike-wide vaccine-associated CD4 TCRs dominated at 160-218 and 743-854. Just six AZD1222 recipients tested seropositive at baseline.

For this clone: Its antigen is currently unknown.

The CDR3 length is 15 residues. After removal of 4 bases from V and 7 bases from J, the junction contained 6 bases not matched to a gene. CDR1 and CDR2 from the germline V gene are MNHEY and SMNVEV (reference sequence). Repertoires were generated with immunoSEQ multiplex PCR, while TCRdb's copy carries only in-frame clones and drops some. The profile shows roughly 190,000 clones, about 92% of them singletons. The chain carries TRBV27 and TRBJ2-1; 11 bases match TRBD1. The TCR comes from an adult in good health. The material sequenced was peripheral blood, taken on day 0 of AZD1222 vaccination. The CDR3 nucleotides are TGTGCCAGCAGTTCCCCCGGGACAGGGGGGAATGAGCAGTTCTTC. Translating gives CASSSPGTGGNEQFF.